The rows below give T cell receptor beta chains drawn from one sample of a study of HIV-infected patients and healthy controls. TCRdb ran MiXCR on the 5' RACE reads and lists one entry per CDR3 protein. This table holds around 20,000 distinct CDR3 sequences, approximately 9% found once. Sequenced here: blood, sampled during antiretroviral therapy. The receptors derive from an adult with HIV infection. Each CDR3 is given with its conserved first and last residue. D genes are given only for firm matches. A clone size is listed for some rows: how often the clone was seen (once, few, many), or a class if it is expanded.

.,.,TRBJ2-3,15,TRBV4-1,CASSQDPGSTDTQYF,TGCGCCAGCAGCCAAGATCCAGGCAGCACAGATACGCAGTATTTT
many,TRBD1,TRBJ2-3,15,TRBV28,CASSFDRGGTDTQYF,TGTGCCAGCAGTTTCGACAGGGGAGGCACAGATACGCAGTATTTT
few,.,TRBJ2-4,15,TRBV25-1,CASSEGDWAKNIQYF,TGTGCCAGCAGTGAAGGGGATTGGGCCAAAAACATTCAGTACTTC
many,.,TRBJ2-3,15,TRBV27,CASSLRETSTDTQYF,TGTGCCAGCTCGCTTCGGGAAACTAGCACAGATACGCAGTATTTT
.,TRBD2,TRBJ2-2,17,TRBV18,CASSPSNVGLAAGELFF,TGTGCCAGCTCACCGTCTAACGTCGGACTAGCGGCCGGGGAGCTGTTTTTT
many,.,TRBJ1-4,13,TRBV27,CASSRDGGEKLFF,TGTGCCAGCAGCAGAGATGGAGGGGAAAAACTGTTTTTT
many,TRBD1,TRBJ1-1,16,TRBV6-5,CASSPSRDRLNTEAFF,TGTGCCAGCAGCCCGAGCCGGGACAGGTTGAACACTGAAGCTTTCTTT
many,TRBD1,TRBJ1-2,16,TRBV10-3,CAISESKQGRNYGYTF,TGTGCCATCAGTGAGTCGAAACAGGGGCGGAACTATGGCTACACCTTC
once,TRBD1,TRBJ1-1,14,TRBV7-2,CASSRDRAYTEAFF,TGTGCCAGCAGCCGGGACAGGGCCTACACTGAAGCTTTCTTT
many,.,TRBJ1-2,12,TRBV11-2,CASSLEGGGYTF,TGTGCCAGCAGCTTAGAAGGAGGCGGCTACACCTTC
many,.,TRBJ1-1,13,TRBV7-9,CASSSTLSTEAFF,TGTGCCAGCAGCTCCACATTATCCACTGAAGCTTTCTTT
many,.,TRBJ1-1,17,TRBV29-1,CSVEIWTVHFMNTEAFF,TGCAGCGTTGAAATATGGACGGTCCACTTTATGAACACTGAAGCTTTCTTT
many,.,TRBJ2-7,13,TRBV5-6,CASSLFPLGEQYF,TGTGCCAGCAGCTTGTTTCCTCTCGGCGAGCAGTACTTC
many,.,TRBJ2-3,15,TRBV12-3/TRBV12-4,CASSLLGGVVDTQYF,TGTGCCAGCAGCCTTCTCGGAGGGGTGGTGGATACGCAGTATTTT
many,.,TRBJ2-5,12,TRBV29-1,CSVGHTQETQYF,TGCAGCGTCGGACATACCCAAGAGACCCAGTACTTC
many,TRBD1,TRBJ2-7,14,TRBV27,CASNQGQGMGEQYF,TGTGCCAGCAATCAGGGACAGGGTATGGGTGAGCAGTACTTC
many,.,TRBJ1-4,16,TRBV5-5,CASSHDTDATNEKLFF,TGTGCCAGCAGCCATGACACGGATGCAACTAATGAAAAACTGTTTTTT
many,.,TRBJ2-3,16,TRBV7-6,CASASWFPSSTDTQYF,TGTGCCAGCGCCTCGTGGTTTCCATCTAGCACAGATACGCAGTATTTT
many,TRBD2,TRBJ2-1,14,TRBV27,CASSWGTSRGEQFF,TGTGCCAGCAGTTGGGGGACTAGTCGCGGTGAGCAGTTCTTC
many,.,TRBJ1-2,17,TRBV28,CASSPREGVGEEYGYTF,TGTGCCAGCAGTCCCAGAGAGGGTGTCGGAGAAGAGTATGGCTACACCTTC
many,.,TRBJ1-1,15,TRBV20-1,CSASRRSRLNTEAFF,TGCAGTGCTAGTAGGCGGAGCCGTTTGAACACTGAAGCTTTCTTT
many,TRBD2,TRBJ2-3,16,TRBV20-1,CSARRRGGPKRDTQYF,TGCAGTGCTAGACGGCGGGGGGGCCCGAAAAGAGATACGCAGTATTTT
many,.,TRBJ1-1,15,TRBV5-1,CASSLDGEGTTEAFF,TGCGCCAGCAGCTTGGATGGGGAAGGTACCACTGAAGCTTTCTTT
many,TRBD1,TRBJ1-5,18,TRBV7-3,CASSLNGTGGNSNQPQHF,TGTGCCAGCAGCTTAAATGGGACAGGGGGTAACAGCAATCAGCCCCAGCATTTT
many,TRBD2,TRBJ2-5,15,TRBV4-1,CASSQTGLVEETQYF,TGCGCCAGCAGCCAAACAGGACTAGTGGAAGAGACCCAGTACTTC
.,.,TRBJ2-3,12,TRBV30,CAWSVSADTQYF,TGTGCCTGGAGTGTAAGTGCGGATACGCAGTATTTT
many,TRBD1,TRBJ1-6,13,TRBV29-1,CSVRTGANSPLHF,TGCAGCGTTAGGACAGGGGCGAATTCACCCCTCCACTTT
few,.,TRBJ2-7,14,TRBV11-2,CASSYSQQGYEQYF,TGTGCCAGCAGCTACTCACAACAGGGCTACGAGCAGTACTTC
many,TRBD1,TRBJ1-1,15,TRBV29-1,CSVGQGEPMNTEAFF,TGCAGCGTTGGACAGGGGGAGCCTATGAACACTGAAGCTTTCTTT
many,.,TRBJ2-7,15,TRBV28,CASNQPRQSYYEQYF,TGTGCCAGCAACCAACCGCGCCAGTCCTACTACGAGCAGTACTTC
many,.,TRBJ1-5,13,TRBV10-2,CASSLTSGQPQHF,TGCGCCAGCAGTCTCACAAGTGGGCAGCCCCAGCATTTT
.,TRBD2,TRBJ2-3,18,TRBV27,CASSPPGLARPTTDTQYF,TGTGCCAGCAGTCCGCCGGGACTAGCGCGCCCCACCACAGATACGCAGTATTTT
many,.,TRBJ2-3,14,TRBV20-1,CSAGSQGWLDTQYF,TGCAGTGCTGGGTCACAGGGATGGTTAGATACGCAGTATTTT
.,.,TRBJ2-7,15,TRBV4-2,CASSPKGVGAHEQYF,TGTGCCAGCAGCCCGAAGGGGGTGGGAGCCCACGAGCAGTACTTC
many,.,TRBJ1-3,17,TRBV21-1,CASSRQSGTLSGNTIYF,TGTGCCAGCAGCAGGCAGTCCGGGACACTCTCTGGAAACACCATATATTTT
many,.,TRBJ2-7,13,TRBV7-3,CASSLKASHEQYF,TGTGCCAGCAGCTTAAAGGCCAGCCACGAGCAGTACTTC
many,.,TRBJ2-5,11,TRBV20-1,CSVLVAETQYF,TGCAGTGTACTAGTCGCCGAGACCCAGTACTTC
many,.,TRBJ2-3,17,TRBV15,CATSRDRMRPTTDTQYF,TGTGCCACCAGCAGAGATAGAATGAGGCCGACTACAGATACGCAGTATTTT
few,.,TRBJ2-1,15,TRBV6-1,CASSRSAGIGDEQFF,TGTGCCAGCAGCAGATCCGCAGGGATCGGCGATGAGCAGTTCTTC
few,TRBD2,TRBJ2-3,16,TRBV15,CATSRPVGSGADTQYF,TGTGCCACCAGCAGGCCTGTAGGTAGCGGGGCAGATACGCAGTATTTT
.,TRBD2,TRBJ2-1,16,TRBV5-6,CASSLAPGLADNEQFF,TGTGCCAGCAGCTTGGCTCCGGGACTAGCGGACAATGAGCAGTTCTTC
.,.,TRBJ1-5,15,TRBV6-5,CASREDKTTNQPQHF,TGTGCCAGCAGGGAAGACAAGACAACCAATCAGCCCCAGCATTTT
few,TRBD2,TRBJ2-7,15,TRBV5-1,CASSLEVAGVYEQYF,TGCGCCAGCAGCTTGGAGGTAGCGGGAGTCTACGAGCAGTACTTC
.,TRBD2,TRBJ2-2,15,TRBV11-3,CASSPTGGRTGELFF,TGTGCCAGCAGCCCCACGGGCGGGAGGACCGGGGAGCTGTTTTTT
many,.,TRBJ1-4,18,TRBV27,CASSSLGGGPGGDEKLFF,TGTGCCAGCAGTTCCCTCGGAGGGGGGCCCGGAGGAGATGAAAAACTGTTTTTT
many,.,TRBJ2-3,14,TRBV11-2,CASSLRRVTDTQYF,TGTGCCAGCAGCTTACGGCGGGTCACAGATACGCAGTATTTT
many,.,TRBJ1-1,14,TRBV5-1,CASSPRPGDTEAFF,TGCGCCAGCAGCCCCCGACCAGGGGACACTGAAGCTTTCTTT
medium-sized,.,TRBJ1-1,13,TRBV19,CASSPRETTEAFF,TGTGCCAGTAGCCCCAGGGAAACCACTGAAGCTTTCTTT
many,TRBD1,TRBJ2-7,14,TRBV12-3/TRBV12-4,CASRGTGFSYEQYF,TGTGCCAGCAGAGGGACAGGGTTTTCCTACGAGCAGTACTTC